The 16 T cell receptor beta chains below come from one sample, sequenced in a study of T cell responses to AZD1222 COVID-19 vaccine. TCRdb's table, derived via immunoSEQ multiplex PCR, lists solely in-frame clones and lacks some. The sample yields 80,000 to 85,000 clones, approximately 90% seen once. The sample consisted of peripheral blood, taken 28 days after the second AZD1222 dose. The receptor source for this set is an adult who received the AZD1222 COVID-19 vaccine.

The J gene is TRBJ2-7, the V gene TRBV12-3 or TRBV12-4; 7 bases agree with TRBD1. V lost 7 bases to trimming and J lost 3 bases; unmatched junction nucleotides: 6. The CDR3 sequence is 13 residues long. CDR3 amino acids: CASTSRTGYEQYF. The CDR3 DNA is TGTGCCAGCACCTCGAGGACAGGCTACGAGCAGTACTTC.

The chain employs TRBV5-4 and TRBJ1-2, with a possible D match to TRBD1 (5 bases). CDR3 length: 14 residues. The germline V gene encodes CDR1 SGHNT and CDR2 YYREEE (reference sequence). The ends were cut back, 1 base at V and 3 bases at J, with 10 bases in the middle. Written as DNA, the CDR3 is TGTGCCAGCAGCTTGAGTCAGGGTGACTATGGCTACACCTTC. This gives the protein CASSLSQGDYGYTF.

This CDR3 is CASSLYGGGYEQYF. The CDR3 bases are TGTGCCAGCAGTTTATACGGGGGGGGTTACGAGCAGTACTTC. V and J are TRBV27 and TRBJ2-7; 8 nucleotides match TRBD2. The CDR3 is made up of 14 amino acids. The trim removed 1 base at V and 4 bases at J, leaving 3 bases unmatched. CDR1 and CDR2 from the germline V gene are MNHEY and SMNVEV (reference sequence).

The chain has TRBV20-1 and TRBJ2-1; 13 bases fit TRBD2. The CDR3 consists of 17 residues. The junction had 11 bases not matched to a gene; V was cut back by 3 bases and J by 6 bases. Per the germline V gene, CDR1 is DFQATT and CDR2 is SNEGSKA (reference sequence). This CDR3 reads CSASGLAGEIFVNEQFF. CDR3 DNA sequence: TGCAGTGCTAGTGGACTAGCGGGAGAAATTTTCGTCAATGAGCAGTTCTTC.

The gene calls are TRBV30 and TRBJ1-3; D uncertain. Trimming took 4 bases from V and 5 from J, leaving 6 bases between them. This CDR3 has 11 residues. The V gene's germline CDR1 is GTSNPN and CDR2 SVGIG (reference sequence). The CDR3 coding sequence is TGTGCCTGGACTTCTCGAAACACCATATATTTT. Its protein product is CAWTSRNTIYF.

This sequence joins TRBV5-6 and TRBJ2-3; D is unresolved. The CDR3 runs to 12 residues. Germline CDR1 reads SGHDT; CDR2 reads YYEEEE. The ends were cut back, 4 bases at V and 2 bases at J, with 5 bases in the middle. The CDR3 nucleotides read TGTGCCAGCAGCCTTAACACAGATACGCAGTATTTT. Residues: CASSLNTDTQYF.

The CDR3 DNA is TGTGCCACCGTCAGCGGGAGTGTCTACGAGCAGTACTTC. It translates to CATVSGSVYEQYF. This chain joins TRBV28 and TRBJ2-7; TRBD2 matches 8 bases. Trimming cost V 10 bases and J 3 bases; bases outside gene matches: 8. This CDR3 has 13 residues. CDR1 is MDHEN and CDR2 is SYDVKM in the germline V gene.

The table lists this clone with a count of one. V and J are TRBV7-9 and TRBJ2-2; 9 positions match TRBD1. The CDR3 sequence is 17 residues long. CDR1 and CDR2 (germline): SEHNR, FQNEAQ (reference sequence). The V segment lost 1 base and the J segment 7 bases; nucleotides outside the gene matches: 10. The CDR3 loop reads CASSLVGDRVSRGELFF. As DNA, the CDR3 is TGTGCCAGCAGCTTAGTTGGGGACAGGGTGTCTCGCGGGGAGCTGTTTTTT.

The CDR3 reads CASSLASSGMNTEAFF. The CDR3, as DNA: TGCGCCAGCAGCTTGGCCTCTTCGGGGATGAACACTGAAGCTTTCTTT. The chain uses TRBV5-1 and TRBJ1-1; the D is unclear. Trimming pared 0 bases from V and 0 bases from J, leaving 12 bases between. The CDR3 runs to 16 residues. Germline-derived CDR1 and CDR2 are SGHRS and YFSETQ.

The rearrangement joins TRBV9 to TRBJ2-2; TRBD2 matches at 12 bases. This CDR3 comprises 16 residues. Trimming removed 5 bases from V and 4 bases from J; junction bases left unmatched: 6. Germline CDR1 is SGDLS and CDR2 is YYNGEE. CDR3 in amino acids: CASRRLAGDLTGELFF. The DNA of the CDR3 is TGTGCCAGCAGACGACTAGCGGGAGACCTCACCGGGGAGCTGTTTTTT.

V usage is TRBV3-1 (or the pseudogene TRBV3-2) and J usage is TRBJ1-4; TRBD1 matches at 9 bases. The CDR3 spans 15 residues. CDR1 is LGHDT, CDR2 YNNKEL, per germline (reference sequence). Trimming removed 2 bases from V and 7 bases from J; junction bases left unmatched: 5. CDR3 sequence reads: CASSQTTGGVEKLFF. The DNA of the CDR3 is TGTGCCAGCAGCCAAACAACAGGGGGCGTTGAAAAACTGTTTTTT.

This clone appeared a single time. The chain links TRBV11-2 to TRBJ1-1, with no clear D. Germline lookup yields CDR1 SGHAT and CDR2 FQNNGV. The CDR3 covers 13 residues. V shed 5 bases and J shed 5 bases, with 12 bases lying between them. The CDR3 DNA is TGTGCCAGCAGCATACAATTTCAGACTGAAGCTTTCTTT. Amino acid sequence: CASSIQFQTEAFF.

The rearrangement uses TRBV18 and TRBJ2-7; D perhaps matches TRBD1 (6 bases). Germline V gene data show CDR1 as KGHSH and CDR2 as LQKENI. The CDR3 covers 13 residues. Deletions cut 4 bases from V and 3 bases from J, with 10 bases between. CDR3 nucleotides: TGTGCCAGCTCACGGACAGTACTCTACGAGCAGTACTTC. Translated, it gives CASSRTVLYEQYF.

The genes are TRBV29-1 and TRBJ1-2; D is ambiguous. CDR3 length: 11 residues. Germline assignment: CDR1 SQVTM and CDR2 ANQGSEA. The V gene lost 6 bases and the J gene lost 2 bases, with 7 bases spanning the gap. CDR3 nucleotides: TGCAGCGTGGCCGGAAACTATGGCTACACCTTC. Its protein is CSVAGNYGYTF.

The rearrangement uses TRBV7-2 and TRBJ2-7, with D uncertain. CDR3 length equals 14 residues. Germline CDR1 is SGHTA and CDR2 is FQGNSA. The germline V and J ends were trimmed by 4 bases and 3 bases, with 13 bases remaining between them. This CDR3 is CASSSYPLIYEQYF. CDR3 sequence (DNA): TGTGCCAGCAGCTCCTACCCTCTAATCTACGAGCAGTACTTC.

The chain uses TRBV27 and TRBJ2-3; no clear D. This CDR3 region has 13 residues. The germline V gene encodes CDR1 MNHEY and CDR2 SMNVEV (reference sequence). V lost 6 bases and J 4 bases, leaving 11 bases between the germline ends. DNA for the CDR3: TGTGCCAGCAGGATAAGGTTGGCAGATACGCAGTATTTT. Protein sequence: CASRIRLADTQYF.